The 6 T cell receptor beta chains below all came from one sample that was sequenced in a study of regulatory T cells in long-lasting Graves disease. Building of the TCR beta libraries involved iRepertoire HTBI primers and Arm-PCR of CDR3 regions. TCRdb ran MiXCR on the multiplex PCR reads and lists one entry per CDR3 protein. The repertoire has around 400,000 distinct CDR3 sequences, roughly a quarter of them found once; the top ten carry about a quarter. Time point: persistent/refractory GD, antithyroid drugs over 5 years with positive TRAb. Isolated PBMC RNA provided the starting material for the TCR library. Sequenced material: peripheral blood mononuclear cells (PBMCs), taken when the disease was refractory, from a patient treated with antithyroid drugs. All receptors come from a female donor with Graves disease.

The chain recombines TRBV20-1 with TRBJ1-5; TRBD1 agrees at 10 bases. The V gene end was trimmed by 6 bases and the J gene end by 3 bases; junction bases not matched to a gene: 8. Germline CDR1 DFQATT, CDR2 SNEGSKA (reference sequence). The CDR3 loop spans 15 amino acids. CDR3 in amino acids: CSAPGQGGFNQPQHF. The CDR3 nucleotides read TGCAGTGCGCCCGGACAGGGGGGGTTCAATCAGCCCCAGCATTTT.

This clonotype was detected many times. The gene calls are TRBV29-1 and TRBJ2-5; a weak D match, TRBD2 (5 bases). CDR1 and CDR2 (germline): SQVTM, ANQGSEA. V was shortened by 6 bases and J by 6 bases, with 14 bases between the two germline ends. The CDR3 has 12 residues. The DNA for the CDR3 is TGCAGCGTCGAGCGGACGGGAAAGACCCAGTACTTC. Translation: CSVERTGKTQYF.

This clonotype came up a few times. This chain links TRBV15 with TRBJ1-1; D not resolved. Germline values: CDR1 LNHNV, CDR2 YYDKDF (reference sequence). The CDR3 is 14 residues long. V was clipped by 0 bases and J by 4 bases, with 9 bases between them. The CDR3 loop is CATSRDFGSTEAFF. CDR3 DNA: TGTGCCACCAGCAGAGATTTCGGGAGCACTGAAGCTTTCTTT.

This CDR3 is CSALRSLAGNTIYF. The CDR3 DNA is TGCAGTGCATTAAGGAGCTTGGCTGGAAACACCATATATTTT. V and J are TRBV20-1 and TRBJ1-3; D not certain. The CDR3 loop spans 14 amino acids. Germline CDR1 DFQATT, CDR2 SNEGSKA (reference sequence). V was clipped by 6 bases and J by 2 bases, with 14 bases between them.

This clonotype was seen more than once but under ten times. V is TRBV6-1 and J is TRBJ1-2; TRBD1 matches 8 bases. The CDR3 runs to 13 residues. After removal of 3 bases from V and 8 bases from J, the junction contained 5 bases not matched to a gene. Germline CDR1 is MNHNS and CDR2 is SASEGT. The CDR3 coding sequence is TGTGCCAGCAGTGACCCGGGGACAGGAGGCTACACCTTC. Encoded protein: CASSDPGTGGYTF.

V usage is TRBV6-1 and J usage is TRBJ1-2, with 9 positions matching TRBD1. Looked up from germline, CDR1 is MNHNS and CDR2 is SASEGT. The CDR3 totals 14 residues. V gave up 5 bases and J gave up 8 bases; unmatched junction bases: 9. CDR3 residues: CASSTQGQGGGYTF. The CDR3 DNA reads as TGTGCCAGCAGTACCCAGGGACAGGGAGGGGGCTACACCTTC.